These 16 T cell receptor beta chains originate from one sample sequenced in a study of spatial heterogeneity in lung cancer. TCRdb used MiXCR to reprocess the 5' RACE reads, holding one entry per CDR3 protein. The sample lists 51,000 or so distinct CDR3 sequences; around 7.7% were seen once. As to time point: blood at routine non-recurrence follow-up after resection. Sequencing was performed on whole RNA extracted from tumor and nontumor lung tissue, or from frozen PBMC, and the material was left unsorted. The sample here was PBMCs, taken at follow-up. The receptors stem from a female donor with early-stage non-small cell lung cancer.

This clonotype was counted at least ten times. This sequence joins TRBV3-1 and TRBJ2-2; D unresolved. The V gene lost 2 bases and the J gene lost 4 bases, with 5 bases spanning the gap. The CDR3 is 13 residues long. The V gene's germline CDR1 is LGHDT and CDR2 YNNKEL (reference sequence). CDR3 sequence: CASSQSLTGELFF. The DNA for the CDR3 is TGTGCCAGCAGCCAATCTCTCACCGGGGAGCTGTTTTTT.

In this sample, this clonotype turned up a few times. The chain carries TRBV29-1 and TRBJ2-1; D is unclear. This CDR3 spans 12 amino acids. The V end was cut by 3 bases, the J end by 4 bases, with 7 bases between. Germline lookup yields CDR1 SQVTM and CDR2 ANQGSEA. CDR3 sequence reads: CSVDAEYNEQFF. The DNA of the CDR3 is TGCAGCGTTGACGCAGAGTACAATGAGCAGTTCTTC.

The chain is built from TRBV4-3 and TRBJ1-4, with D tentatively TRBD1 (5 bases). Trimming pared 1 base from V and 0 bases from J, leaving 12 bases between. The CDR3 is 17 amino acids. CDR1 and CDR2 from the germline V gene are LGHNA and YSLEER. As DNA, the CDR3 is TGCGCCAGCAGCCAAGGGAGGGGATTACCAACTAATGAAAAACTGTTTTTT. It codes for CASSQGRGLPTNEKLFF.

Many counts were recorded for this clonotype. This chain joins TRBV20-1 and TRBJ2-7; TRBD2 agrees at 7 bases. Unmatched junction bases numbered 7, after V lost 5 bases and J lost 6 bases. CDR3 length: 12 amino acids. CDR1 is DFQATT and CDR2 is SNEGSKA in the germline V gene (reference sequence). The DNA for the CDR3 is TGCAGTGCTCCGCGGGGAGGGCCCGAGCAGTACTTC. Amino acid sequence: CSAPRGGPEQYF.

This clonotype has just a few counts. The rearrangement links TRBV20-1 to TRBJ2-7, with 7 bases aligning to TRBD2. The germline V gene has CDR1 DFQATT and CDR2 SNEGSKA (reference sequence). CDR3 length: 14 amino acids. With 5 bases clipped from V and 2 bases from J, the junction kept 9 bases outside the gene matches. As DNA, the CDR3 is TGCAGTGCTCCCTCCCTACTAGCGACCTACGAGCAGTACTTC. As protein: CSAPSLLATYEQYF.

This clonotype was counted only a few times. The chain joins TRBV5-1 to TRBJ2-2; 9 bases map to TRBD2. CDR3 length: 16 residues. V shed 3 bases, J shed 6 bases, and the junction held 9 bases outside the gene matches. The germline V gene encodes CDR1 SGHRS and CDR2 YFSETQ. The CDR3: CASSSSAGGPPGELFF. The CDR3, as DNA: TGCGCCAGCAGCTCTTCAGCGGGGGGTCCTCCCGGGGAGCTGTTTTTT.

This clonotype came up a few times. The V gene is TRBV3-1, the J gene TRBJ2-3; D tentatively reads TRBD1 or TRBD2 (5 bases each). This CDR3 is 16 amino acids long. The germline gives CDR1 LGHDT, CDR2 YNNKEL (reference sequence). The germline V and J ends were trimmed by 0 bases and 7 bases, with 17 bases remaining between them. CDR3 protein: CASSQDPGTALNTQYF. CDR3 sequence (DNA): TGTGCCAGCAGCCAAGACCCCGGGACGGCACTAAATACGCAGTATTTT.

V usage is TRBV6-2 or TRBV6-3 and J usage is TRBJ1-6; D call uncertain. Germline V gene lookup returns CDR1 MNHEY and CDR2 SVGEGT. The CDR3 is made up of 12 amino acids. Trimming cost V 2 bases and J 9 bases, with 5 bases left between them. Written as DNA, the CDR3 is TGTGCCAGCAGTTACGCCCCTTCACCCCTCCACTTT. Translated, it gives CASSYAPSPLHF.

This clonotype was counted at least ten times. This chain joins TRBV4-1 and TRBJ1-1, with 7 bases lining up with TRBD1. The CDR3 contains 15 residues. V lost 1 base to trimming and J lost 2 bases; unmatched junction nucleotides: 4. The germline V gene encodes CDR1 MGHRA and CDR2 YSYEKL. CDR3 amino acids: CASSQADRINTEAFF. CDR3 DNA sequence: TGCGCCAGCAGCCAAGCGGACAGGATAAACACTGAAGCTTTCTTT.

This clonotype has just a few counts. The chain carries TRBV4-1 and TRBJ2-7; 7 bases are a match to TRBD1. Germline CDR1 MGHRA, CDR2 YSYEKL. The CDR3 consists of 16 residues. V lost 4 bases to trimming and J lost 4 bases; unmatched junction nucleotides: 13. CDR3 amino acids: CASSLVGTRGQYEQYF. The CDR3 DNA is TGCGCCAGCAGCCTAGTCGGGACACGGGGACAGTACGAGCAGTACTTC.

V and J are TRBV4-2 and TRBJ2-1; D gene uncertain. V was pared by 3 bases and J by 7 bases, with 22 bases between. Germline CDR1 reads LGHNA; CDR2 reads YNFKEQ. CDR3 size: 17 residues. The CDR3 nucleotides read TGTGCCAGCAGCCACCGCCCCGTCTTGGGTGGGGAAAATGAGCAGTTCTTC. This gives the protein CASSHRPVLGGENEQFF.

The chain has TRBV11-2 and TRBJ2-7, with no clear D. The length of the CDR3 is 11 residues. Germline V gene sequence: CDR1 SGHAT, CDR2 FQNNGV. V lost 2 bases and J 4 bases, leaving 3 bases between the germline ends. The chain's CDR3 is CASSLHYEQYF. The CDR3 DNA reads TGTGCCAGCAGCTTACATTACGAGCAGTACTTC.

CDR3 protein: CSARIRVQETQYF. CDR3 DNA: TGCAGTGCCCGAATCCGGGTTCAGGAGACCCAGTACTTC. The genes are TRBV20-1 and TRBJ2-5; D is ambiguous. Deletions cut 6 bases from V and 5 bases from J, with 16 bases between. Germline V gene data show CDR1 as DFQATT and CDR2 as SNEGSKA (reference sequence). This CDR3 is built from 13 residues.

Ten or more counts support this clonotype. V and J are TRBV5-5 and TRBJ1-1, with D perhaps matching TRBD1 (5 bases). V lost 2 bases and J lost 2, with 13 bases in between. There are 15 residues in the CDR3. Per germline, CDR1 SGHKS and CDR2 YYEKEE (reference sequence). The CDR3 DNA reads TGTGCCAGCAGCTTTAGGTCACAGGCCAACACTGAAGCTTTCTTT. Translated, it gives CASSFRSQANTEAFF.

In its sample, this clonotype was seen a few times. The chain has TRBV3-1 and TRBJ1-2; 10 bases fit TRBD1. CDR1 is LGHDT and CDR2 is YNNKEL in the germline V gene (reference sequence). The CDR3 is 14 amino acids. The V segment lost 2 bases and the J segment 8 bases; nucleotides outside the gene matches: 5. CDR3 protein: CASSQRDRGGGYTF. The CDR3 region has the DNA TGTGCCAGCAGCCAAAGGGACAGGGGTGGCGGCTACACCTTC.

This clonotype was detected many times. This chain links TRBV7-2 with TRBJ1-5; D possibly corresponds to TRBD1 (6 bases). There are 13 residues in the CDR3. V dropped 6 bases and J dropped 3 bases, with 9 bases sitting between them. CDR1 and CDR2 (germline): SGHTA, FQGNSA. The CDR3 bases are TGTGCCAGCAGGAAGGGGGTCAATCAGCCCCAGCATTTT. This translates into CASRKGVNQPQHF.